These T cell receptor beta chains were read from a single sample in a study of regulatory T cells in long-lasting Graves disease. TCRdb itself ran the multiplex PCR reads through MiXCR, one entry per CDR3 protein. The sample contains some 410,000 distinct CDR3 sequences, about 16% of which appear only once. These records were also assigned to another study, of T cells in Graves' hyperthyroidism and ophthalmopathy.

This specimen consisted of peripheral blood mononuclear cells (PBMCs), obtained at new diagnosis, from a patient treated with antithyroid drugs. The receptors originated from a woman aged 30 to 39 with Graves disease. Each CDR3 is given with its conserved first and last residue. Each record gives: J gene, V gene, CDR3 protein.

TRBJ2-3	TRBV10-3	CAISDPTGSADTQYF
TRBJ1-1	TRBV7-9	CASSPGDGEAFF
TRBJ2-7	TRBV28	CASSVKYLYEQYF
TRBJ2-5	TRBV27	CASSPLQGGETQYF
TRBJ1-3	TRBV7-9	CASSRPGGASGNTIYF
TRBJ1-1	TRBV7-8	CASSEQQGVGEAFF
TRBJ2-7	TRBV12-3/TRBV12-4	CASNLAGGPYEQYF
TRBJ2-7	TRBV28	CASSPGTVHPAF
TRBJ1-2	TRBV12-3/TRBV12-4	CASSSGQGRGYTF
TRBJ1-1	TRBV20-1	CSAKWTGSSNTEAFF
TRBJ1-1	TRBV28	CAGTGAMNTEAFF
TRBJ2-1	TRBV4-2	CASSQGAGASGNEQFF
TRBJ2-1	TRBV11-2	CASSSTNNEQFF
TRBJ2-7	TRBV12-3/TRBV12-4	CASSSPTDTYEQYF
TRBJ2-2	TRBV7-9	CASSIPVVRPGYTGELFF
TRBJ2-7	TRBV27	CASSSAPSEQYF
TRBJ2-7	TRBV27	CASIPRGSGGLWNEQYF
TRBJ2-1	TRBV28	CASSSPDRENEQFF
TRBJ2-7	TRBV4-3	CASSQVQGRSYEQYF
TRBJ2-1	TRBV20-1	CSARDRDSGTYNEQFF
TRBJ1-1	TRBV7-2	CASSLGQSTEAFF
TRBJ1-1	TRBV2	CASRTSAGTLATEAFF
TRBJ1-3	TRBV28	CASSLRTVRSSGNTIYF
TRBJ1-3	TRBV4-1	CASSQGWLSGNTIYF
TRBJ2-3	TRBV12-3/TRBV12-4	CASSLPPVLEDTQYF
TRBJ2-7	TRBV11-2	CASSLMSRGQVLF